This T cell receptor beta chain was recovered during a study of PD-1 blockade in classical Hodgkin lymphoma. Study-wide points: According to reports, newly diagnosed patients had lower baseline TCR diversity than healthy donors, and relapsed/refractory patients had lower baseline TCR diversity still. Possibly reflecting disease activity or prior therapy, repertoire differences have causes that remain undefined.

TCRdb's table, derived via immunoSEQ multiplex PCR, lists solely in-frame clones and lacks some. The sample lists roughly 34,000 clones; under 95% were seen once. Germline V CDR1 and CDR2: SGHRS, YFSETQ. The CDR3 loop spans 14 amino acids. Trimming stripped 5 bases from V and 4 bases from J, with 13 bases between. Note on this clone: Its target is unknown.

Time point specified: newly diagnosed, previously untreated cHL patient sample. The chain couples TRBV5-1 to TRBJ2-1; D not certain. The source is a human donor with classical Hodgkin lymphoma. Sequenced: peripheral blood mononuclear cells (PBMCs). In DNA form, the CDR3 reads TGCGCCAGCAGATCCGCCGGGCCTTACAATGAGCAGTTCTTC. Protein product: CASRSAGPYNEQFF.